Below, 29 T cell receptor beta chains from the same sample are listed, as sequenced in a study of CD8 T cells in Susac syndrome. Reverse transcription of about 0.5 to 1 ug RNA used random hexamers. MiXCR was run by TCRdb on the immunoSEQ multiplex PCR reads, yielding one entry per CDR3 protein. The sample contains about 120,000 distinct CDR3 sequences, 90% to 95% of which appear only once. The sequenced sample consisted of CD4+ T cells from PBMCs. These TCRs come from a human donor in good health.

The chain carries TRBV27 and TRBJ2-7; TRBD1 matches at 8 bases. J gave up 4 bases and V 7 bases, and 6 bases lay outside the gene matches. Germline CDR1 MNHEY, CDR2 SMNVEV (reference sequence). The CDR3 has 13 amino acids. The CDR3 DNA follows: TGTGCCAGCACCTCAGGGGGCCGTTACGAGCAGTACTTC. Its translation: CASTSGGRYEQYF.

The CDR3 here is CASSQDASRAGLPGELFF. In nucleotides, the CDR3 is TGCGCCAGCAGCCAAGATGCAAGTAGGGCAGGGTTACCCGGGGAGCTGTTTTTT. The rearrangement joins TRBV4-3 to TRBJ2-2; weak D call: TRBD1 (5 bases). Trimming removed 0 bases from V and 6 bases from J, with 20 bases in between. The germline CDR1 and CDR2 sequences are LGHNA and YSLEER. There are 18 residues in the CDR3.

V is TRBV28 and J is TRBJ1-5; 12 nucleotides align to TRBD1. The CDR3 has 15 residues. J was trimmed by 6 bases and V by 9 bases; bases with no gene match: 9. Germline V gene sequence: CDR1 MDHEN, CDR2 SYDVKM. Here the CDR3 reads CASLSGQGAGQPQHF. CDR3 sequence (DNA): TGTGCCAGTCTCTCGGGACAGGGGGCCGGTCAGCCCCAGCATTTT.

The gene calls are TRBV12-3 or TRBV12-4 and TRBJ1-1; weak D call: TRBD1 (6 bases). Deletions cut 0 bases from V and 4 bases from J, with 9 bases between. The CDR3 spans 14 residues. CDR3 sequence: CASSLAGGGTEAFF. For the CDR3, the DNA is TGTGCCAGCAGTTTAGCGGGAGGGGGCACTGAAGCTTTCTTT.

This rearrangement joins TRBV20-1 to TRBJ1-1, with D maybe TRBD1 (5 bases). CDR1 is DFQATT and CDR2 is SNEGSKA in the germline V gene (reference sequence). This CDR3 is built from 13 residues. The V end lost 4 bases, the J end lost 0 bases, and 9 bases lay between the germline ends. The CDR3 DNA follows: TGCAGTGCTATCGGGACCGTGAACACTGAAGCTTTCTTT. Translating gives CSAIGTVNTEAFF.

This chain joins TRBV9 and TRBJ2-3, with D unresolved. Germline CDR1 reads SGDLS; CDR2 reads YYNGEE. Between the trimmed V and J ends, which lost 0 bases and 2 bases, there was a span of 7 bases. The length of the CDR3 is 14 residues. Here the CDR3 DNA reads TGTGCCAGCAGCGTAGGGTCGGCCACAGATACGCAGTATTTT. This translates into CASSVGSATDTQYF.

This chain connects TRBV7-3 to TRBJ1-1; TRBD1 matches 9 bases. CDR1 is SGHTA, CDR2 FQGTGA, per germline. V gave up 5 bases and J gave up 4 bases; unmatched junction bases: 2. The CDR3 runs to 13 residues. The CDR3 region is CASSTQGATEAFF. DNA for the CDR3: TGTGCCAGCAGCACACAGGGGGCCACTGAAGCTTTCTTT. The full variable domain, in which reference TRBV7-3 and TRBJ1-1 provide the parts outside the CDR3, is GAGVSQTPSNKVTEKGKYVELRCDPISGHTALYWYRQSLGQGPEFLIYFQGTGAADDSGLPNDRFFAVRPEGSVSTLKIQRTERGDSAVYLCASSTQGATEAFFGQGTRLTVV.

The genes are TRBV2 and TRBJ1-5; D unresolved. This CDR3 is 15 amino acids long. Germline V CDR1 and CDR2: SNHLY, FYNNEI. Trimming stripped 6 bases from V and 2 bases from J, with 14 bases between. Written as DNA, the CDR3 is TGTGCCAGCAGGGACGTCGGAACTGGCAATCAGCCCCAGCATTTT. Its protein product is CASRDVGTGNQPQHF.

This clonotype showed up just a few times. The V gene is TRBV7-9, the J gene TRBJ2-1; unclear D gene. CDR1 and CDR2 (germline): SEHNR, FQNEAQ (reference sequence). Between the trimmed V and J ends, which lost 5 bases and 5 bases, there was a span of 13 bases. The CDR3 is 14 amino acids. The CDR3: CASSIWTSHNEQFF. The CDR3 DNA sequence: TGTGCCAGCAGCATATGGACGTCGCACAATGAGCAGTTCTTC.

The rearrangement uses TRBV19 and TRBJ1-5, with D possibly TRBD1 on 5 matching bases. Germline values: CDR1 LNHDA, CDR2 SQIVND (reference sequence). This CDR3 spans 16 amino acids. Trimming pared 6 bases from V and 1 base from J, leaving 16 bases between. CDR3 DNA: TGTGCCAGTAGGGGACGGGGGGGATTCAGCAATCAGCCCCAGCATTTT. Protein: CASRGRGGFSNQPQHF.

The chain couples TRBV20-1 to TRBJ2-7; 7 bases are a match to TRBD1. Germline lookup yields CDR1 DFQATT and CDR2 SNEGSKA (reference sequence). The CDR3 runs 14 residues. V was pared by 1 base and J by 7 bases, with 10 bases of the junction left unmatched. The DNA of the CDR3 is TGCAGTGCTAGAGGGGGACAGCCTGCTGGGGAGCAGTACTTC. It translates to CSARGGQPAGEQYF.

The CDR3 region has the DNA TGTGCCAGCAGTGGCGGCCAAGTTCAGTTCTTC. Its protein product is CASSGGQVQFF. The chain has TRBV6-4 and TRBJ2-1; D uncertain. V was cut by 4 bases and J by 13 bases, with 11 bases left in between. The CDR3 covers 11 residues. CDR1 is MRHNA, CDR2 SNTAGT, per germline.

This clonotype appeared a single time. V and J are TRBV3-1 and TRBJ1-3, with D hard to call. CDR1 and CDR2 from the germline V gene are LGHDT and YNNKEL (reference sequence). This CDR3 is 14 amino acids long. V was trimmed by 4 bases and J by 0 bases, leaving 7 bases between them. CDR3 coding DNA: TGTGCCAGCAGCCGACAAGACTCTGGAAACACCATATATTTT. It codes for CASSRQDSGNTIYF.

This clonotype was recorded only once. J is TRBJ1-6 and V is TRBV28, with D possibly being TRBD1 (6 bases). This CDR3 has 16 amino acids. V was cut by 7 bases and J by 6 bases, with 19 bases left in between. In germline, CDR1 is MDHEN, CDR2 SYDVKM. CDR3 DNA sequence: TGTGCCAGCACCAATAGGGGGTGGGTTCGTAATTCACCCCTCCACTTT. Its translation is CASTNRGWVRNSPLHF.

The gene calls are TRBV6-2 or TRBV6-3 and TRBJ1-3; the D is unclear. The CDR3 is 15 residues long. Germline CDR1 and CDR2: MNHEY and SVGEGT. Trimming took off 5 bases at V and 0 bases at J, with 11 bases between the two ends. The CDR3: CASSADIYSGNTIYF. For the CDR3, the DNA is TGTGCCAGCAGTGCCGACATTTACTCTGGAAACACCATATATTTT.

V usage is TRBV30 and J usage is TRBJ2-5; 7 bases line up with TRBD1. The V and J ends lost 3 bases and 4 bases, in that order; junction bases with no gene match: 5. Per germline, CDR1 GTSNPN and CDR2 SVGIG (reference sequence). This CDR3 has 13 residues. CDR3 residues: CAWSRGTPETQYF. CDR3 nucleotides: TGTGCCTGGAGCAGGGGGACCCCAGAGACCCAGTACTTC.

In nucleotides, the CDR3 is TGTGCCAGCTCACTTCAGTGGGGACTCAACAATGAGCAGTTCTTC. Translating gives CASSLQWGLNNEQFF. The chain links TRBV18 to TRBJ2-1; D possibly corresponds to TRBD2 (6 bases). The CDR3 is made up of 15 amino acids. The germline CDR1 and CDR2 sequences are KGHSH and LQKENI. V dropped 4 bases and J dropped 5 bases, with 15 bases sitting between them.

The chain is built from TRBV29-1 and TRBJ1-1; D not certain. The V end lost 6 bases, the J end lost 0 bases, and 11 bases lay between the germline ends. The CDR3 sequence is 13 residues long. From germline, CDR1 is SQVTM and CDR2 ANQGSEA. The CDR3 region is CSVLRELNTEAFF. CDR3 DNA: TGCAGCGTCTTGAGGGAGCTGAACACTGAAGCTTTCTTT.

This chain links TRBV6-1 with TRBJ1-5; D not certain. The V gene lost 5 bases and the J gene lost 4 bases, with 6 bases spanning the gap. Germline V gene sequence: CDR1 MNHNS, CDR2 SASEGT. The CDR3 loop spans 12 amino acids. The CDR3 nucleotides read TGTGCCAGCAGTCCTCGGAATCAGCCCCAGCATTTT. Its translation is CASSPRNQPQHF.

This chain connects TRBV7-9 to TRBJ2-2; D not resolved. V lost 2 bases to trimming and J lost 0 bases, with 13 bases between them. The germline V gene has CDR1 SEHNR and CDR2 FQNEAQ (reference sequence). This CDR3 spans 17 amino acids. CDR3 protein: CASSLSVDLTNTGELFF. The CDR3 DNA follows: TGTGCCAGCAGCTTAAGTGTGGACCTCACGAACACCGGGGAGCTGTTTTTT.

V is TRBV4-2 and J is TRBJ2-3; D gene uncertain. V was cut by 1 base and J by 7 bases, with 12 bases left in between. Germline V gene data show CDR1 as LGHNA and CDR2 as YNFKEQ. The CDR3 runs 14 residues. The CDR3 DNA reads as TGTGCCAGCAGCCAAGGGTCACGATTGAATACGCAGTATTTT. Residues: CASSQGSRLNTQYF.

This chain connects TRBV4-2 to TRBJ2-7, with 11 bases identical to TRBD2. The germline CDR1 and CDR2 sequences are LGHNA and YNFKEQ. There are 14 residues in the CDR3. J was trimmed by 6 bases and V by 0 bases; bases with no gene match: 1. The CDR3 is CASSQELAGGEQYF. CDR3 coding DNA: TGTGCCAGCAGCCAAGAGCTAGCGGGAGGCGAGCAGTACTTC.

The chain links TRBV2 to TRBJ1-1; 7 nucleotides match TRBD1. V dropped 4 bases and J dropped 5; count of bases not matched to a gene: 4. Germline V lookup: CDR1 SNHLY, CDR2 FYNNEI. The CDR3 length is 13 residues. The CDR3 DNA reads TGTGCCAGCAGTGGACAGGGAAGAACTGAAGCTTTCTTT. The encoded protein is CASSGQGRTEAFF.

The chain carries TRBV3-1 and TRBJ2-5; the D call may be TRBD1 or TRBD2 (6 bases each). Germline CDR1 and CDR2: LGHDT and YNNKEL (reference sequence). With 6 bases removed from V and 10 bases from J, the gap between germline ends came to 18 bases. The CDR3 is 13 residues long. CDR3 sequence reads: CASSPTSGGGQYF. The CDR3 DNA reads as TGTGCCAGCAGTCCTACGAGCGGAGGGGGCCAGTACTTC.

The chain recombines TRBV7-2 with TRBJ2-7, with D perhaps TRBD2 (6 bases). V lost 6 bases to trimming and J lost 6 bases, with 15 bases between them. The length of the CDR3 is 13 residues. The germline V gene has CDR1 SGHTA and CDR2 FQGNSA. CDR3 sequence reads: CASRLTGGPEQYF. In DNA form, the CDR3 reads TGTGCCAGCAGACTTACCGGAGGGCCCGAGCAGTACTTC.

The J gene is TRBJ2-1, the V gene TRBV5-1; TRBD2 agrees at 7 bases. Germline V lookup: CDR1 SGHRS, CDR2 YFSETQ. V was pared by 3 bases and J by 7 bases, with 10 bases of the junction left unmatched. This CDR3 contains 15 residues. The CDR3 region is CASSWRSGTGNEQFF. DNA of the CDR3: TGCGCCAGCAGCTGGAGAAGCGGGACGGGGAATGAGCAGTTCTTC.

V and J are TRBV11-2 and TRBJ2-2; perhaps TRBD1 as D (6 bases). Trimming stripped 0 bases from V and 3 bases from J, with 11 bases between. Germline CDR1 and CDR2: SGHAT and FQNNGV. The CDR3 runs 16 residues. The CDR3 loop reads CASSLDSGTYTGELFF. In DNA, the CDR3 is TGTGCCAGCAGCTTAGATTCGGGGACATACACCGGGGAGCTGTTTTTT.

The chain couples TRBV6-5 to TRBJ2-3; the D is unclear. This CDR3 region has 13 residues. V was cut by 5 bases and J by 4 bases, with 10 bases left in between. Germline V gene data show CDR1 as MNHEY and CDR2 as SVGAGI. CDR3 in amino acids: CASSPARADTQYF. In DNA, the CDR3 is TGTGCCAGCAGTCCCGCTAGGGCAGATACGCAGTATTTT.

In DNA form, the CDR3 reads TGTGCCAGCAGCTTGAGGTTAGCTGGGGCCAACGTCCTGACTTTC. Residues: CASSLRLAGANVLTF. This rearrangement joins TRBV7-8 to TRBJ2-6, with D uncertain. CDR3 length equals 15 residues. Germline CDR1 and CDR2: SGHVS and FQNEAQ. V was clipped by 3 bases and J by 2 bases, with 8 bases between them. Supplemented by reference TRBV7-8 and TRBJ2-6, the full variable domain reads GAGVSQSPRYKVAKRGQDVALRCDPISGHVSLFWYQQALGQGPEFLTYFQNEAQLDKSGLPSDRFFAERPEGSVSTLKIQRTQQEDSAVYLCASSLRLAGANVLTFGAGSRLTVL.